A selection of T cell receptor beta chains follows, all from one sample in a study of shared clonotypes between healthy human individuals. TCRdb keeps only in-frame clones here, not all; method: immunoSEQ multiplex PCR. The data show 1,100,000 or so clones, approximately 80% seen once. The specimen sequenced was memory CD4+ T cells from PBMCs. The source of these receptors is a man between 18 and 29 years old in good health. Some clones in this sample may be carry-over from other donors' samples. Each CDR3 is given with its conserved first and last residue. Each record gives: CDR3 DNA, CDR3 protein, V gene, J gene, D gene, clone size. The D gene is left open where the match is weak. The listing skips clone size in some rows; elsewhere it reads once, few, many or a size class.

DNA: TGCGCCAGCCGGGCGGGTAGCAATCAGCCCCAGCATTTT
CDR3: CASRAGSNQPQHF
V: TRBV10-2
J: TRBJ1-5
D: .
size: many

DNA: TGTGCCAGCAGCGTAGTCCCGGGACAGGGGGCTCCTGAAGCTTTCTTT
CDR3: CASSVVPGQGAPEAFF
V: TRBV9
J: TRBJ1-1
D: TRBD1
size: .

DNA: TGCGCCAGCAACCGCGGGACAACTAGCACAGATACGCAGTATTTT
CDR3: CASNRGTTSTDTQYF
V: TRBV4-3
J: TRBJ2-3
D: .
size: .

DNA: TGCGCCAGCAGCCAACCCAAGGGACTAGCGGGAGCCCGCGCTAGCACAGATACGCAGTATTTT
CDR3: CASSQPKGLAGARASTDTQYF
V: TRBV4-1
J: TRBJ2-3
D: TRBD2
size: once

DNA: TGTGCCAGCAGCCAAAGTGGAGAACAAGAGACCCAGTACTTC
CDR3: CASSQSGEQETQYF
V: TRBV4-2
J: TRBJ2-5
D: .
size: few

DNA: TGTGCCAGCAGCTTAGCACAGCTCTACGAGCAGTACTTC
CDR3: CASSLAQLYEQYF
V: TRBV7-9
J: TRBJ2-7
D: .
size: .

DNA: TGTGCCAGCAGGTCTGATTATAATTCACCCCTCCACTTT
CDR3: CASRSDYNSPLHF
V: TRBV2
J: TRBJ1-6
D: .
size: .

DNA: TGTGCCAGCAGTGAAGTGGCTAGCGGAGCCTACGAGCAGTACTTC
CDR3: CASSEVASGAYEQYF
V: TRBV6-1
J: TRBJ2-7
D: TRBD2
size: .

DNA: TGCGCCAGCAGCGGACTAGCGGGAGATAACTACGAGCAGTACTTC
CDR3: CASSGLAGDNYEQYF
V: TRBV10-1
J: TRBJ2-7
D: TRBD2
size: .

DNA: TGTGCCAGCAGAACGAGGCAGGGAGGCTACAATGAGCAGTTCTTC
CDR3: CASRTRQGGYNEQFF
V: TRBV6-6
J: TRBJ2-1
D: .
size: .

DNA: TGTGCCAGCAGTGGGCAAACAGGAGTAAACACTGAAGCTTTCTTT
CDR3: CASSGQTGVNTEAFF
V: TRBV6-1
J: TRBJ1-1
D: .
size: .

DNA: TGTGCCAGCAGCTTAGGAGCAGGTCAAAATCAGCCCCAGCATTTT
CDR3: CASSLGAGQNQPQHF
V: TRBV7-9
J: TRBJ1-5
D: .
size: once

DNA: TGTGCTAGTGGTTTGGACGGCCTTAGGCAGTATTTT
CDR3: CASGLDGLRQYF
V: TRBV12-5
J: TRBJ2-3
D: .
size: many

DNA: TGTGCCACAGACAGGGGCGCCTCCTACAATGAGCAGTTCTTC
CDR3: CATDRGASYNEQFF
V: TRBV7-9
J: TRBJ2-1
D: TRBD1
size: .

DNA: TGTGCCAGCAGTTTAAGGGCAGGGCTAGGGGGCTACACCTTC
CDR3: CASSLRAGLGGYTF
V: TRBV28
J: TRBJ1-2
D: .
size: .

DNA: TGTGCCAGCGGACGGCGGGCCAACACTGAAGCTTTCTTT
CDR3: CASGRRANTEAFF
V: TRBV9
J: TRBJ1-1
D: .
size: .

DNA: TGTGCCAGCAGTTCCGTAGGGGGCGACACCTACAATGAGCAGTTCTTC
CDR3: CASSSVGGDTYNEQFF
V: TRBV28
J: TRBJ2-1
D: TRBD1
size: .

DNA: TGTGCCAGCAGCCGCCAGGGCTTCGGCTACACCTTC
CDR3: CASSRQGFGYTF
V: TRBV6-5
J: TRBJ1-2
D: .
size: .

DNA: TGCAGCGTTGAATTCTATTCTGGCACTGAAGCTTTCTTT
CDR3: CSVEFYSGTEAFF
V: TRBV29-1
J: TRBJ1-1
D: .
size: few

DNA: TGTGCCAGCAGCTCCCTCTCCCCCGGACTAGCGGGAGGTGGTGAGCAGTTCTTC
CDR3: CASSSLSPGLAGGGEQFF
V: TRBV28
J: TRBJ2-1
D: TRBD2
size: .

DNA: TGCGCCAGCAGCTTGGCCGGGCAGGGGTTCACCGGGGAGCTGTTTTTT
CDR3: CASSLAGQGFTGELFF
V: TRBV5-1
J: TRBJ2-2
D: .
size: .

DNA: TGTGCCAGCACCTCCGGGTGGACGCAGTATTTT
CDR3: CASTSGWTQYF
V: TRBV14
J: TRBJ2-3
D: .
size: .

DNA: TGTGCCAGCAGGCCTAGCGGGAGTTACAATGAGCAGTTCTTC
CDR3: CASRPSGSYNEQFF
V: TRBV28
J: TRBJ2-1
D: TRBD2
size: .

DNA: TGCAGCGGGGGGACTACTACATTCCCTGAGCAGTTCTTC
CDR3: CSGGTTTFPEQFF
V: TRBV29-1
J: TRBJ2-1
D: TRBD2
size: .

DNA: TGCAGTGCTCCCAATTTAGAGACCCAGTACTTC
CDR3: CSAPNLETQYF
V: TRBV20-1
J: TRBJ2-5
D: .
size: .